This entry features one T cell receptor beta chain sequence. These data come from a study of shared clonotypes between healthy human individuals. Some clones are missing from TCRdb's copy, which holds only in-frame ones; the method was immunoSEQ multiplex PCR. Of about 380,000 clones in the sample, 96% are singletons; the top ten hold more than 0.3%. The sequence derives from a man aged 25-40 years in good health. The sequenced sample was memory CD8+ T cells sorted from blood. Subset denoted: CD45RO+ cells pooled with CCR7-negative TemRA cells.

This CDR3 is CASSEFAGTITSGELFF. The CDR3, as DNA: TGTGCCAGCAGTGAATTTGCCGGGACTATAACTTCCGGGGAGCTGTTTTTT. The chain combines TRBV25-1 with TRBJ2-2; TRBD2 matches 7 bases. Germline V gene lookup returns CDR1 MGHDK and CDR2 SYGVNS. V dropped 1 base and J dropped 6; count of bases not matched to a gene: 11. This CDR3 is built from 17 residues.